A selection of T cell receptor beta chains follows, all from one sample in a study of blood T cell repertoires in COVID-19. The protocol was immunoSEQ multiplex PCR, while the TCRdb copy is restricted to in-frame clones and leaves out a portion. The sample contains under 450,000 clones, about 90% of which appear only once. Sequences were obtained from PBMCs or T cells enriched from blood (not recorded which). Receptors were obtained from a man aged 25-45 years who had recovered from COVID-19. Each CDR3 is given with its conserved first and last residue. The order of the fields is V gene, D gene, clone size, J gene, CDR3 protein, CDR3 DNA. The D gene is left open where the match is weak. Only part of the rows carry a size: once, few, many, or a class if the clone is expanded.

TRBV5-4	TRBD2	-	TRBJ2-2	CASSSTGTTRTGELFF	TGTGCCAGCAGCTCCACCGGGACTACCCGAACCGGGGAGCTGTTTTTT
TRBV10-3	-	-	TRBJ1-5	CAISESKTDSNQPQHF	TGTGCCATCAGTGAGTCTAAAACTGATAGCAATCAGCCCCAGCATTTT
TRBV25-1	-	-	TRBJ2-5	CASSEGQGYETQYF	TGTGCCAGCAGTGAGGGGCAGGGATACGAGACCCAGTACTTC
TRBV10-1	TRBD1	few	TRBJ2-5	CASSAGTGEIKETQYF	TGCGCCAGCAGTGCCGGGACAGGGGAGATCAAAGAGACCCAGTACTTC
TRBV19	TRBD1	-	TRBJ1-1	CASRTGTGNLNTEAFF	TGTGCCAGCCGAACCGGGACAGGAAACCTGAACACTGAAGCTTTCTTT
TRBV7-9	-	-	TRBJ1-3	CASSLTGGHHSGNTIYF	TGTGCCAGCAGCTTAACGGGGGGACACCACTCTGGAAACACCATATATTTT
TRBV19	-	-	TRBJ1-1	CASSETGGNTEAFF	TGTGCCAGTAGTGAGACAGGTGGGAACACTGAAGCTTTCTTT
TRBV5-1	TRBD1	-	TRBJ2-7	CASSDDRGLYEQYF	TGCGCCAGCAGCGACGACAGGGGGCTCTACGAGCAGTACTTC
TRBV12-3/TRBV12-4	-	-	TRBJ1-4	CASSLRAQGRLFF	TGTGCCAGCAGTTTAAGGGCTCAGGGCAGACTGTTTTTT
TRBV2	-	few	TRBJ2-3	CASSKRGGDTDTQYF	TGTGCCAGCTCAAAAAGGGGGGGGGACACAGATACGCAGTATTTT
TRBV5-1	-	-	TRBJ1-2	CASSSDPGANYGYTF	TGCGCCAGCAGCTCGGACCCGGGAGCTAACTATGGCTACACCTTC
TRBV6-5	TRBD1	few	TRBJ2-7	CASRTPDRGFEQYF	TGTGCCAGCAGAACACCCGACAGGGGTTTCGAGCAGTACTTC
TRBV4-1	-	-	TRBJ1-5	CASSQVSVNQPQHF	TGCGCCAGCAGCCAAGTGTCAGTTAATCAGCCCCAGCATTTT
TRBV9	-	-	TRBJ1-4	CASSVEGGHEKLFF	TGTGCCAGCAGCGTAGAAGGGGGTCACGAAAAACTGTTTTTT
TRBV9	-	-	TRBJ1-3	CASSASQHYSGNTIYF	TGTGCCAGCAGCGCATCCCAGCACTACTCTGGAAACACCATATATTTT
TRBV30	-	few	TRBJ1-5	CACTVNNQPQHF	TGTGCCTGTACAGTAAATAATCAGCCCCAGCATTTT
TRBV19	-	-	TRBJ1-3	CASSETAWEVNTIYF	TGTGCCAGTAGTGAAACAGCCTGGGAGGTAAACACCATATATTTT
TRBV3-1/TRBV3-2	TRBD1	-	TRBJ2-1	CASSQESGTGRGEQFF	TGTGCCAGCAGCCAGGAATCCGGGACAGGGCGGGGAGAGCAGTTCTTC
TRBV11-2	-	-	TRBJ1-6	CASSPNWQNYNSPLHF	TGTGCCAGCAGCCCCAATTGGCAGAACTATAATTCACCCCTCCACTTT
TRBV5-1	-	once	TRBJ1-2	CASSPNRAVIDYGYTF	TGCGCCAGCAGCCCGAACAGGGCTGTTATTGACTATGGCTACACCTTC
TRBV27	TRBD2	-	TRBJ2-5	CASSPLAGGEETQYF	TGTGCCAGCAGCCCACTAGCGGGGGGTGAAGAGACCCAGTACTTC
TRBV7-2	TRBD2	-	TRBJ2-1	CASSLAPSGVPNEQFF	TGTGCCAGCAGCTTAGCCCCTAGCGGGGTCCCCAATGAGCAGTTCTTC
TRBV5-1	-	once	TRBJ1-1	CASSLWAGEETEAFF	TGCGCCAGCAGCTTGTGGGCAGGGGAAGAAACTGAAGCTTTCTTT
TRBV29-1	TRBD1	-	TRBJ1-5	CSVATGFSNQPQHF	TGCAGCGTTGCGACAGGGTTCAGCAATCAGCCCCAGCATTTT
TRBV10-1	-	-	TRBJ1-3	CASSDRNTIYF	TGCGCCAGCAGTGACAGAAACACCATATATTTT
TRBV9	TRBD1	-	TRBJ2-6	CASSVGDRVTGANVLTF	TGTGCCAGCAGCGTAGGTGACAGGGTTACTGGGGCCAACGTCCTGACTTTC
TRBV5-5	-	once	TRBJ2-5	CASSLASILQETQYF	TGTGCCAGCAGCTTGGCGAGTATTCTCCAAGAGACCCAGTACTTC
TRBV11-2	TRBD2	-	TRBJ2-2	CASSLVALAGTGELFF	TGTGCCAGCAGCTTAGTAGCCCTAGCGGGGACCGGGGAGCTGTTTTTT
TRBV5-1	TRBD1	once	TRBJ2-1	CASSLDRVPFDEQFF	TGCGCCAGCAGCTTAGACAGGGTACCCTTCGATGAGCAGTTCTTC
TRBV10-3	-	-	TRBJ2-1	CAISEEADDEQFF	TGTGCCATCAGTGAGGAGGCAGACGATGAGCAGTTCTTC
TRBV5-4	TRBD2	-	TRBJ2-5	CASSWFGGGALETQYF	TGTGCCAGCAGCTGGTTCGGCGGGGGGGCCTTGGAGACCCAGTACTTC
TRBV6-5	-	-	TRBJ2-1	CASSYSQSGNEQFF	TGTGCCAGCAGTTACTCACAGTCAGGAAATGAGCAGTTCTTC
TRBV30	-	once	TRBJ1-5	CAWSPEQDRPQHF	TGTGCCTGGAGTCCAGAACAGGACCGGCCCCAGCATTTT
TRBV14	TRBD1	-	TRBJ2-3	CASSLGQGPNTDTQYF	TGTGCCAGCAGCCTTGGACAGGGGCCTAACACAGATACGCAGTATTTT
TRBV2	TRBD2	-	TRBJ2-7	CASNRRTSGGYEQYF	TGTGCCAGCAACCGTAGGACTAGCGGGGGCTACGAGCAGTACTTC
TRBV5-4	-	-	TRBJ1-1	CASSFGSGTEAFF	TGTGCCAGCAGCTTTGGGTCGGGGACTGAAGCTTTCTTT
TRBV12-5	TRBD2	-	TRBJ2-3	CASGPGLAGGTDTQYF	TGTGCTAGTGGTCCGGGACTAGCGGGGGGCACAGATACGCAGTATTTT
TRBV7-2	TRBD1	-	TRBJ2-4	CASSRGQGRDIQYF	TGTGCCAGCAGCCGTGGACAGGGTCGGGACATTCAGTACTTC
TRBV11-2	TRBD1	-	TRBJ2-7	CASSFWDRDPYEQYF	TGTGCCAGCAGCTTCTGGGACAGGGACCCCTACGAGCAGTACTTC
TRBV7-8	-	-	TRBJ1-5	CASSSSQGKPQHF	TGTGCCAGCAGCTCCTCTCAGGGCAAGCCCCAGCATTTT
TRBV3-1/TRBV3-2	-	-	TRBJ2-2	CASSQDKILKELFF	TGTGCCAGCAGCCAAGATAAAATACTTAAGGAGCTGTTTTTT
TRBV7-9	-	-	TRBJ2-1	CASSLAGRGPSNEQFF	TGTGCCAGCAGCTTAGCTGGGCGGGGGCCTTCAAATGAGCAGTTCTTC
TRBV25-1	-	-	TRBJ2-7	CASSAGLEQYF	TGTGCCAGCAGTGCAGGTCTCGAGCAGTACTTC
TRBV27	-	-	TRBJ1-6	CASSQTQDSYNSPLHF	TGTGCCAGCAGTCAAACACAGGACAGCTATAATTCACCCCTCCACTTT
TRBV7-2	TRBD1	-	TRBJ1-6	CASSLGTGQGNSPLHF	TGTGCCAGCAGCTTAGGAACTGGACAGGGAAATTCACCCCTCCACTTT
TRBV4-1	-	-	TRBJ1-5	CASSQERSLPQHF	TGCGCCAGCAGCCAAGAACGGTCCCTGCCCCAGCATTTT
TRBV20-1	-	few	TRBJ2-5	CSARLSETQYF	TGCAGTGCTCGACTCTCAGAGACCCAGTACTTC
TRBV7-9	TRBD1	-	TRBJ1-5	CASSPGQGGPNQPQHF	TGTGCCAGCAGCCCCGGACAGGGGGGCCCGAATCAGCCCCAGCATTTT
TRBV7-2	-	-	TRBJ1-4	CASSLSRALVSGEKLFF	TGTGCCAGCAGCTTAAGCAGGGCCCTGGTTTCAGGCGAAAAACTGTTTTTT
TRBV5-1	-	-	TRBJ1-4	CASSLDGSSEKLFF	TGCGCCAGCAGCTTGGACGGGTCTTCTGAAAAACTGTTTTTT
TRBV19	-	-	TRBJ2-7	CASSLLGEQYF	TGTGCCAGTAGTTTGCTCGGGGAGCAGTACTTC
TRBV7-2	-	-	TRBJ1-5	CASSLVQGPQPQHF	TGTGCCAGCAGCTTAGTGCAGGGGCCTCAGCCCCAGCATTTT
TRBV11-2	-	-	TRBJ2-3	CASSLRDTQYF	TGTGCCAGCAGCTTACGGGATACGCAGTATTTT